This TCR beta chain was captured by sequencing in a study of response to subunit inactivated influenza vaccine. This clonotype was detected only a few times. Its antigen is not known. Germline CDR1 is SGHVS and CDR2 is FNYEAQ. The V gene end was trimmed by 1 base and the J gene end by 5 bases; junction bases not matched to a gene: 5. CDR3 length: 15 amino acids. Study outcomes and limitations: That few new T cells are recruited by each seasonal influenza vaccination was the authors' suggestion.

From the RT-PCR reads, TCRdb called clonotypes with MiXCR, one entry per CDR3 protein. The sample holds about 500,000 distinct CDR3 sequences; about 15% are singletons and the top ten take less than 4%. The sequenced sample was CD4+ T cells sorted from PBMCs, obtained less than 25 months after vaccination. This TCR was sampled from a man aged 50 to 75 who received an inactivated influenza vaccine. This chain connects TRBV7-6 to TRBJ2-3; TRBD1 agrees at 8 bases. CDR3 protein: CASSLGAGGRDTQYF. CDR3 bases: TGTGCCAGCAGCTTAGGGGCAGGGGGCCGAGATACGCAGTATTTT.